This TCR beta chain is from a study of cytomegalovirus exposure and HLA in healthy donors. A multiplex PCR was run with 60 Vbeta primers and 13 Jbeta primers. TCRdb keeps only in-frame clones here, not all; method: immunoSEQ multiplex PCR. The table includes roughly 130,000 clones, roughly two thirds detected once. The sample holds a few counts of this clone. CDR3 size: 15 residues. CDR1 and CDR2 (germline): SGHRS, YFSETQ. After removal of 3 bases from V and 4 bases from J, the junction contained 7 bases not matched to a gene. This TCR was sampled from a man aged 25 to 40 in good health and CMV-seropositive. The J gene is TRBJ1-1, the V gene TRBV5-1; 9 bases are a match to TRBD1. Material for sequencing was PBMCs. The CDR3 nucleotides read TGCGCCAGCAGCTCACAGGGGGCGATCGGCACTGAAGCTTTCTTT. Its protein is CASSSQGAIGTEAFF. Using reference TRBV5-1 and TRBJ1-1 for the parts outside the CDR3, the full variable domain is KAGVTQTPRYLIKTRGQQVTLSCSPISGHRSVSWYQQTPGQGLQFLFEYFSETQRNKGNFPGRFSGRQFSNSRSEMNVSTLELGDSALYLCASSSQGAIGTEAFFGQGTRLTVV.